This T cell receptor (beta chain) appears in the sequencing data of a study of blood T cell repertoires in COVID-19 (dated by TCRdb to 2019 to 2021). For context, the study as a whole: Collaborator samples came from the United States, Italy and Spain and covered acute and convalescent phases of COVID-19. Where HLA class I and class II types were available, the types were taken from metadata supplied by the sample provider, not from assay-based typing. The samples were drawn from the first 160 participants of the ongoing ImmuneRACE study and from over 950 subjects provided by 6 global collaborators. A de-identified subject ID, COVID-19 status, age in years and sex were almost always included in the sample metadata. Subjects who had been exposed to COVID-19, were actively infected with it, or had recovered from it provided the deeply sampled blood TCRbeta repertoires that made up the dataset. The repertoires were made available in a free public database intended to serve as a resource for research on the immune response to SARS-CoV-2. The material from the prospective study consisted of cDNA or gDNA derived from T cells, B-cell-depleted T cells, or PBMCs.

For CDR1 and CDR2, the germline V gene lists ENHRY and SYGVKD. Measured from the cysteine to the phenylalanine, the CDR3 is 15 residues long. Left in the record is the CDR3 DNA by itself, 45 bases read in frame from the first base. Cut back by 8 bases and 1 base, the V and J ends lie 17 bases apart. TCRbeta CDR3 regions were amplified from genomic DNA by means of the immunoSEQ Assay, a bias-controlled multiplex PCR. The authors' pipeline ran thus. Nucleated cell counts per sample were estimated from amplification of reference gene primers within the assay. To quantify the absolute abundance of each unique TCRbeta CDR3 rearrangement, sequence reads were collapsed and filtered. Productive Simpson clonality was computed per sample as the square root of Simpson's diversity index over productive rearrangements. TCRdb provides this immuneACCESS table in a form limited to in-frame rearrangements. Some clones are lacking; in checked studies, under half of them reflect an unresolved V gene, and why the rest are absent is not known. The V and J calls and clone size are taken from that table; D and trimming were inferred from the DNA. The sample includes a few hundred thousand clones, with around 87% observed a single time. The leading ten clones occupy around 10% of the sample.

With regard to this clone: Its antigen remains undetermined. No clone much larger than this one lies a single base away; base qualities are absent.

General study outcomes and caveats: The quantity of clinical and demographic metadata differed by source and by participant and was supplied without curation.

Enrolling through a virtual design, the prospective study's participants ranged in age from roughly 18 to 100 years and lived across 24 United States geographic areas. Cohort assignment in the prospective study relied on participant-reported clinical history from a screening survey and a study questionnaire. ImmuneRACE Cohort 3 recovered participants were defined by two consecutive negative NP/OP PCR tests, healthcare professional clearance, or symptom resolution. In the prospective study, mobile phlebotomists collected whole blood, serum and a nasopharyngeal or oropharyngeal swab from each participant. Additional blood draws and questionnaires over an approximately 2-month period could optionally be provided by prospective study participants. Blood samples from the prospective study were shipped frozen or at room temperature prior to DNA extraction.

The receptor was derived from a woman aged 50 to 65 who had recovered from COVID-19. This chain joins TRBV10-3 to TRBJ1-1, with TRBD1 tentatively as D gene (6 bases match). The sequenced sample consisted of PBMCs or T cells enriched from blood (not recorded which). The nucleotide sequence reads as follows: TGTGCCATCCGTTACCAGGGGACCTCGAACACTGAAGCTTTCTTT. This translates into CAIRYQGTSNTEAFF.